This T cell receptor beta chain was sequenced during a study of shared clonotypes between healthy human individuals. The naive CD8 subset, CD45RO-negative cells positively selected for CCR7, excluded terminally differentiated effector memory CD45RA+ cells. With 1 base removed from V and 2 bases from J, the gap between germline ends came to 18 bases. This CDR3 contains 18 residues. Looked up from germline, CDR1 is GTSNPN and CDR2 is SVGIG (reference sequence). Generated by immunoSEQ multiplex PCR, the TCRdb table keeps only in-frame clones and is missing some. The sample lists millions of clones; more than 85% were seen once.

Sequencing was done on a sample of naive CD8+ T cells from PBMCs. The receptor's source is a man between 18 and 29 years old in good health. Some clones in this sample may be carry-over from other donors' samples. The chain couples TRBV30 to TRBJ2-6, with D uncertain. CDR3 nucleotide sequence: TGTGCCTGGAGTGATGCGGAAGGCCCCTGGACTGGGGCCAACGTCCTGACTTTC. Amino acid sequence: CAWSDAEGPWTGANVLTF.